These T cell receptor beta chains were read from a single sample in a study of regulatory T cells in long-lasting Graves disease. Via MiXCR, TCRdb re-called the multiplex PCR reads, giving one row per CDR3 protein. This table holds over 350,000 distinct CDR3 sequences, 12% to 15% found once. The same sample was also used in a study of T cells in Graves' hyperthyroidism and ophthalmopathy.

This specimen was peripheral blood mononuclear cells (PBMCs), taken at new diagnosis, from a patient treated with antithyroid drugs. The receptors stem from a woman aged 45 to 65 with Graves disease. The CDR3 runs from the conserved cysteine through the conserved F or W. A D gene is named only where the DNA matches it firmly. Only part of the rows carry a size: once, few, many, or a class if the clone is expanded.

J gene: TRBJ1-2; D gene: -; clone size: few; V gene: TRBV6-1; CDR3 DNA: TGTGCCAGCAGATCGACAGTTGGTGGCTACACCTTC; CDR3 protein: CASRSTVGGYTF
J gene: TRBJ1-5; D gene: -; clone size: -; V gene: TRBV20-1; CDR3 DNA: TGCAGTGCTAGAAGAGACTCCGGTTCGGAGCAGCCCCAGCATTTT; CDR3 protein: CSARRDSGSEQPQHF
J gene: TRBJ1-5; D gene: TRBD1; clone size: many; V gene: TRBV12-3/TRBV12-4; CDR3 DNA: TGTGCCAGCAGTTTAAGGGACAGGGCGCGCAATCAGCCCCAGCATTTT; CDR3 protein: CASSLRDRARNQPQHF
J gene: TRBJ2-7; D gene: TRBD1; clone size: -; V gene: TRBV5-5; CDR3 DNA: TGCGCCAGCAGCTGGGGAACAGGGGCCACTAATTACGAGCAGTACTTC; CDR3 protein: CASSWGTGATNYEQYF
J gene: TRBJ2-5; D gene: -; clone size: many; V gene: TRBV6-2/TRBV6-3; CDR3 DNA: TGTGCCAGCAGTGAATTCCAAGGGACCCAGTACTTC; CDR3 protein: CASSEFQGTQYF
J gene: TRBJ2-5; D gene: -; clone size: -; V gene: TRBV24-1; CDR3 DNA: TGTGCCACCAGTGACGGGACTTACCAAGAGACCCAGTACTTC; CDR3 protein: CATSDGTYQETQYF
J gene: TRBJ2-3; D gene: -; clone size: many; V gene: TRBV2; CDR3 DNA: TGTGCCAGCAGGGAAGAGGGCGATACGCAGTATTTT; CDR3 protein: CASREEGDTQYF
J gene: TRBJ2-7; D gene: TRBD1; clone size: -; V gene: TRBV7-9; CDR3 DNA: TGTGCCAGCAGCCCCGTACGACAGGGCGCCTACGAGCAGTACTTC; CDR3 protein: CASSPVRQGAYEQYF
J gene: TRBJ2-2; D gene: TRBD1; clone size: many; V gene: TRBV5-1; CDR3 DNA: TGCGCCAGCAGCTACGCGGGACAGGGCACCGGGGAGCTGTTTTTT; CDR3 protein: CASSYAGQGTGELFF
J gene: TRBJ1-2; D gene: -; clone size: many; V gene: TRBV30; CDR3 DNA: TGTGCCTGGAAGGCGGGGCGCTACACCTTC; CDR3 protein: CAWKAGRYTF
J gene: TRBJ2-3; D gene: TRBD2; clone size: many; V gene: TRBV28; CDR3 DNA: TGTGCCAGCAGTTTATACGAAGTTAAGCTAGCGGGATATTACCGAAACCAGTATTTT; CDR3 protein: CASSLYEVKLAGYYRNQYF
J gene: TRBJ1-5; D gene: TRBD1; clone size: few; V gene: TRBV24-1; CDR3 DNA: TGTGCCACCGGGACAGGTGGTAGCAATCAGCCCCAGCATTTT; CDR3 protein: CATGTGGSNQPQHF
J gene: TRBJ2-5; D gene: TRBD1; clone size: -; V gene: TRBV5-6; CDR3 DNA: TGTGCCAGCAGCCCACAGGGGAGAGGTGGAGAGACCCAGTACTTC; CDR3 protein: CASSPQGRGGETQYF
J gene: TRBJ1-5; D gene: -; clone size: many; V gene: TRBV19; CDR3 DNA: TGTGCCAGTAGTGGGTTGAGAGGTGGACTCGGGAATCAGCCCCAGCATTTT; CDR3 protein: CASSGLRGGLGNQPQHF
J gene: TRBJ2-5; D gene: TRBD2; clone size: -; V gene: TRBV28; CDR3 DNA: TGTGCCAGCAGTTTCGTCTGGTCTAGCGGGAGTGAGCAAGAGACCCAGTACTTC; CDR3 protein: CASSFVWSSGSEQETQYF
J gene: TRBJ2-1; D gene: TRBD2; clone size: many; V gene: TRBV20-1; CDR3 DNA: TGCAGTGCTAGTTTTAGCGGGAGCTCCTACAATGAGCAGTTCTTC; CDR3 protein: CSASFSGSSYNEQFF
J gene: TRBJ1-1; D gene: -; clone size: many; V gene: TRBV20-1; CDR3 DNA: TGCAGTGCTAGGTCGACAGAAGATACTGAAGCTTTCTTT; CDR3 protein: CSARSTEDTEAFF
J gene: TRBJ1-1; D gene: TRBD1; clone size: -; V gene: TRBV5-1; CDR3 DNA: TGCGCCAGCAGCGAGGACAGGATTAAAGCTTTCTTT; CDR3 protein: CASSEDRIKAFF
J gene: TRBJ2-3; D gene: TRBD2; clone size: few; V gene: TRBV6-2/TRBV6-3; CDR3 DNA: TGTGCCAGCAGTTTGGGTCGACTAGCGGGAGACGCAGATACGCAGTATTTT; CDR3 protein: CASSLGRLAGDADTQYF
J gene: TRBJ1-1; D gene: -; clone size: -; V gene: TRBV27; CDR3 DNA: TGTGCCAGCAGAGGCGGGGTTAGGGGTAGTTTGAGCACTGAAGCTTTCTTT; CDR3 protein: CASRGGVRGSLSTEAFF
J gene: TRBJ2-6; D gene: TRBD2; clone size: few; V gene: TRBV30; CDR3 DNA: TGTGCCGCGGGACTAGCGGGAGCTGGGGCCAACGTCCTGACTTTC; CDR3 protein: CAAGLAGAGANVLTF
J gene: TRBJ2-3; D gene: TRBD2; clone size: many; V gene: TRBV18; CDR3 DNA: TGTGCCAGCTCACCCTCCGCTAGCGGAACAGATACGCAGTATTTT; CDR3 protein: CASSPSASGTDTQYF
J gene: TRBJ1-2; D gene: TRBD1; clone size: many; V gene: TRBV3-1; CDR3 DNA: TGTGCCAGCAGCCAAGATGCGCAGGGGGCATATGGCTACACCTTC; CDR3 protein: CASSQDAQGAYGYTF
J gene: TRBJ1-1; D gene: -; clone size: many; V gene: TRBV12-3/TRBV12-4; CDR3 DNA: TGTGCCAGCTCACAGGGCCCTGCGAACACTGAAGCTTTCTTT; CDR3 protein: CASSQGPANTEAFF
J gene: TRBJ2-7; D gene: -; clone size: -; V gene: TRBV5-1; CDR3 DNA: TGCGCCCGGGGGTATATTCGGGGCTACGAGCAGTACTTC; CDR3 protein: CARGYIRGYEQYF
J gene: TRBJ1-5; D gene: -; clone size: many; V gene: TRBV12-3/TRBV12-4; CDR3 DNA: TGTGCCAGCAGTTTATGGGGGGGCAATCAGCCCCAGCATTTT; CDR3 protein: CASSLWGGNQPQHF
J gene: TRBJ2-5; D gene: -; clone size: -; V gene: TRBV3-1; CDR3 DNA: TGTGCCAGCAGCCCTTCAGGTAGCCCAGGGACCCAGTACTTC; CDR3 protein: CASSPSGSPGTQYF